Shown below are 21 T cell receptor beta chains from a single sample sequenced in a study of liver allograft versus peripheral blood T cells. On the study more broadly: Transplanted-liver T cell receptor repertoires were compared with recipients' peripheral blood repertoires.

TCRdb reprocessed the reads via MiXCR and lists one record per CDR3 protein. The table includes 9,300 or so distinct CDR3 sequences, 16% detected once. Receptor source: a human patient who had a liver transplant. Some T cells could come from the graft donor.

The chain recombines TRBV20-1 with TRBJ2-1; possibly TRBD1 or TRBD2 for D (6 bases each). V lost 0 bases and J lost 0, with 12 bases in between. From germline, CDR1 is DFQATT and CDR2 SNEGSKA (reference sequence). This CDR3 spans 16 amino acids. DNA of the CDR3: TGCAGTGCTAGAGAGTCGGGGGCTAGCTCCTACAATGAGCAGTTCTTC. This gives the protein CSARESGASSYNEQFF.

This clonotype is labeled medium-sized. This chain connects TRBV29-1 to TRBJ1-2; 8 bases align to TRBD1. Looked up from germline, CDR1 is SQVTM and CDR2 is ANQGSEA. Germline trimming cut 7 bases from V and 3 bases from J; bases unmatched to any gene: 7. The length of the CDR3 is 13 residues. This CDR3 is CSATGQGYYGYTF. CDR3 coding DNA: TGCAGCGCCACTGGACAGGGATACTATGGCTACACCTTC.

This clonotype was detected many times. The V call is TRBV20-1, the J call TRBJ1-1; weak D call: TRBD1 (5 bases). The CDR3 consists of 13 residues. V lost 7 bases and J lost 3, with 15 bases in between. Germline CDR1 and CDR2: DFQATT and SNEGSKA (reference sequence). This CDR3 reads CSVGRGEDTEAFF. CDR3 in DNA: TGCAGTGTCGGGAGGGGCGAGGACACTGAAGCTTTCTTT.

As to this clonotype: Given a much more abundant clone one base away, this may be a read error. The chain's CDR3 is CANSPGNRGGYTF. The CDR3 nucleotides read TGTGCCAACAGCCCAGGAAATCGGGGTGGCTACACCTTC. The chain links TRBV3-1 to TRBJ1-2; D uncertain. CDR1 is LGHDT, CDR2 YNNKEL, per germline (reference sequence). This CDR3 contains 13 residues.

This clonotype was detected many times. This chain links TRBV6-5 with TRBJ2-1, with D possibly matching TRBD1 (6 bases). Trimming cost V 4 bases and J 10 bases, with 17 bases left between them. The CDR3 sequence is 14 residues long. The germline CDR1 and CDR2 sequences are MNHEY and SVGAGI. The CDR3 loop is CASSSLFSGTEQFF. The CDR3 DNA sequence: TGTGCCAGCAGTTCCCTTTTCTCCGGGACAGAGCAGTTCTTC.

By frequency in the sample, this clonotype is medium-sized. The chain employs TRBV6-6 and TRBJ1-2; 8 nucleotides agree with TRBD1. Germline V gives CDR1 MNHNY, CDR2 SVGAGI (reference sequence). There are 14 residues in the CDR3. After removal of 0 bases from V and 7 bases from J, the junction contained 4 bases not matched to a gene. CDR3 bases: TGTGCCAGCAGTTACTCTCAGGGGGCCCCTGGCTACACCTTC. Encoded protein: CASSYSQGAPGYTF.

Remarks on this clonotype: One base away lies a much larger clone, so this may be a sequencing read error. The chain combines TRBV20-1 with TRBJ1-5, with D tentatively TRBD1 (6 bases). This CDR3 has 15 residues. Germline V lookup: CDR1 DFQATT, CDR2 SNEGSKA (reference sequence). Trimming shortened V by 6 bases and J by 4 bases, and 19 bases separated the two germline ends. The CDR3 DNA is TGCAGTGCCTTTAGTAGAGGGCAGGGGAATCAGCCCCAGCATTTT. Amino acid sequence: CSAFSRGQGNQPQHF.

This clonotype came up a few times. The chain combines TRBV6-5 with TRBJ2-7; D is possibly TRBD2 (6 bases). Germline assignment: CDR1 MNHEY and CDR2 SVGAGI. The CDR3 extends over 13 amino acids. The V end was cut by 6 bases, the J end by 2 bases, with 11 bases between. The CDR3 loop reads CASRRDPAYEQYF. CDR3 DNA sequence: TGTGCCAGCAGGCGGGACCCAGCCTACGAGCAGTACTTC.

The rearrangement uses TRBV3-1 and TRBJ1-1; no clear D gene. The CDR3 sequence is 12 residues long. With 3 bases removed from V and 3 bases from J, the gap between germline ends came to 5 bases. CDR1 and CDR2 (germline): LGHDT, YNNKEL (reference sequence). The CDR3 DNA is TGTGCCAGCAGCCACGGGGACACTGAAGCTTTCTTT. Its protein product is CASSHGDTEAFF.

This clonotype is medium-sized in the sample. The CDR3 sequence is CASRPTGPNEKLFF. The CDR3 DNA is TGTGCCAGCAGACCGACAGGTCCGAATGAAAAACTGTTTTTT. The rearrangement joins TRBV6-5 to TRBJ1-4; maybe TRBD1 (6 bases). The CDR3 consists of 14 residues. Trimming stripped 6 bases from V and 5 bases from J, with 13 bases between. Germline CDR1 is MNHEY and CDR2 is SVGAGI.

This clonotype was found a few times. CDR3 region: CASRPGQGNTEAFF. The CDR3 DNA sequence: TGTGCCAGCAGGCCGGGACAGGGGAACACTGAAGCTTTCTTT. The chain joins TRBV9 to TRBJ1-1, with 9 bases that match TRBD1. This CDR3 spans 14 amino acids. V shed 5 bases and J 1 base; nucleotides not matched to a gene: 3. Germline V gene sequence: CDR1 SGDLS, CDR2 YYNGEE. The whole variable domain, remainder taken from reference TRBV9 and TRBJ1-1, is DSGVTQTPKHLITATGQRVTLRCSPRSGDLSVYWYQQSLDQGLQFLIQYYNGEERAKGNILERFSAQQFPDLHSELNLSSLELGDSALYFCASRPGQGNTEAFFGQGTRLTVV.

This clonotype came up many times. The gene calls are TRBV20-1 and TRBJ1-1; D possibly corresponds to TRBD1 (6 bases). CDR3 length: 14 amino acids. Trimming took off 5 bases at V and 0 bases at J, with 13 bases between the two ends. The germline CDR1 and CDR2 sequences are DFQATT and SNEGSKA (reference sequence). The CDR3: CSAPDSTLNTEAFF. For the CDR3, the DNA is TGCAGTGCTCCGGACAGCACACTGAACACTGAAGCTTTCTTT.

By share, this clonotype ranks as medium-sized. V gene TRBV20-1 combines with J gene TRBJ1-5; D is unresolved. V was cut by 0 bases and J by 4 bases, with 7 bases left in between. CDR1 is DFQATT, CDR2 SNEGSKA, per germline (reference sequence). The CDR3 length is 13 residues. As DNA, the CDR3 is TGCAGTGCTAGAGATGAACCAAATCAGCCCCAGCATTTT. Encoded protein: CSARDEPNQPQHF.

This clonotype was counted a few times. The V and J genes are TRBV25-1 and TRBJ1-6; D is perhaps TRBD1 (6 bases). Trimming took 4 bases from V and 6 from J, leaving 16 bases between them. CDR1 MGHDK and CDR2 SYGVNS come from the germline V gene. There are 16 residues in the CDR3. The CDR3 DNA reads as TGTGCCAGCAGTGCATACCGGGGGGGGCTTAATTCACCCCTCCACTTT. Residues: CASSAYRGGLNSPLHF.

This clonotype has ten or more counts. Here the CDR3 reads CASSYLTGTEAFF. CDR3 nucleotide sequence: TGTGCCAGCAGTTACCTCACGGGGACTGAAGCTTTCTTT. V gene TRBV6-2 or TRBV6-3 combines with J gene TRBJ1-1; no reliable D call. This CDR3 spans 13 amino acids. In germline, CDR1 is MNHEY, CDR2 SVGEGT. Trimming pared 2 bases from V and 5 bases from J, leaving 9 bases between.

By its share, this clonotype is medium-sized. The chain combines TRBV18 with TRBJ1-3; TRBD1 matches at 7 bases. Germline CDR1 is KGHSH and CDR2 is LQKENI. The V gene end was trimmed by 1 base and the J gene end by 0 bases; junction bases not matched to a gene: 6. This CDR3 contains 17 residues. Written as DNA, the CDR3 is TGTGCCAGCTCACCACTTCAGGGGGACCTCTCTGGAAACACCATATATTTT. Translated, it gives CASSPLQGDLSGNTIYF. The entire variable domain, with the rest obtained from reference TRBV18 and TRBJ1-3, is as follows: NAGVMQNPRHLVRRRGQEARLRCSPMKGHSHVYWYRQLPEEGLKFMVYLQKENIIDESGMPKERFSAEFPKEGPSILRIQQVVRGDSAAYFCASSPLQGDLSGNTIYFGEGSWLTVV.

This clonotype was found many times. CDR3 loop: CASSFRGSLVRNTEAFF. The DNA for the CDR3 is TGTGCCAGCAGCTTCCGGGGTAGTCTCGTACGGAACACTGAAGCTTTCTTT. This chain joins TRBV5-5 and TRBJ1-1; no reliable D call. The length of the CDR3 is 17 residues. The V gene's germline CDR1 is SGHKS and CDR2 YYEKEE (reference sequence). V lost 2 bases and J lost 1, with 18 bases in between.

This clonotype is judged medium-sized. CDR3 sequence (DNA): TGTGCCAGCAGTTACCCCCCGGGACAGGCGGAAAAACTGTTTTTT. It yields the protein CASSYPPGQAEKLFF. The chain carries TRBV6-6 and TRBJ1-4, with 8 nucleotides matching TRBD1. CDR1 MNHNY and CDR2 SVGAGI come from the germline V gene (reference sequence). The ends lost 2 bases at V and 8 bases at J; junction bases unmatched: 7. This CDR3 comprises 15 residues.

V gene TRBV7-3 combines with J gene TRBJ1-2; a weak D match, TRBD1 (6 bases). The CDR3 consists of 16 residues. Trimming took 5 bases from V and 1 from J, leaving 17 bases between them. Germline CDR1 and CDR2: SGHTA and FQGTGA. As DNA, the CDR3 is TGTGCCAGCAGCCCTAATGGGGGACACGATAACTATGGCTACACCTTC. Protein product: CASSPNGGHDNYGYTF.

As regards this clonotype: A much bigger clone sits one base away, suggesting this may be a read error. The chain employs TRBV6-5 and TRBJ1-1; perhaps TRBD1 as D (6 bases). CDR3 length: 15 residues. Germline V gene data show CDR1 as MNHEY and CDR2 as SVGAGI. As DNA, the CDR3 is TGTGCCAGCAGTGCGGGGGGCGGGATGAACATTGAAGCTTTCTTT. This codes for CASSAGGGMNIEAFF.

This clonotype is labeled as medium-sized (0.01 to 0.1%). This sequence joins TRBV19 and TRBJ1-5, with a tentative D call TRBD1 (6 bases). From germline, CDR1 is LNHDA and CDR2 SQIVND (reference sequence). CDR3 length: 15 residues. V lost 5 bases and J 1 base, leaving 12 bases between the germline ends. In nucleotides, the CDR3 is TGTGCCAGTAGTGCACTAACAGGGAGCAATCAGCCCCAGCATTTT. It encodes CASSALTGSNQPQHF.